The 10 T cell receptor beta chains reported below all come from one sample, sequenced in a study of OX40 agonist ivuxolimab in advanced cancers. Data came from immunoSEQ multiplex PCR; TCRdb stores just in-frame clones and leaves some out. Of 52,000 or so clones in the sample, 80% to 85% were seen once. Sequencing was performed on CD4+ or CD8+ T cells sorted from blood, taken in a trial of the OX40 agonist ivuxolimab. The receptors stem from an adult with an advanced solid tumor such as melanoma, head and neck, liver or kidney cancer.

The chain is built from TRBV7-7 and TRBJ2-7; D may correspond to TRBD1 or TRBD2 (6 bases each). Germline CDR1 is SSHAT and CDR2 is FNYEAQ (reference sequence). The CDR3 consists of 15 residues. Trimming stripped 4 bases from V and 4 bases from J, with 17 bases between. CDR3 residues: CASSSRRDIRYEQYF. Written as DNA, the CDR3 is TGTGCCAGCAGCTCCAGGAGGGACATCCGGTACGAGCAGTACTTC. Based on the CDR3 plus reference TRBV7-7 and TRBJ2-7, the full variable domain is GAGVSQSPRYKVTKRGQDVTLRCDPISSHATLYWYQQALGQGPEFLTYFNYEAQPDKSGLPSDRFSAERPEGSISTLTIQRTEQRDSAMYRCASSSRRDIRYEQYFGPGTRLTVT.

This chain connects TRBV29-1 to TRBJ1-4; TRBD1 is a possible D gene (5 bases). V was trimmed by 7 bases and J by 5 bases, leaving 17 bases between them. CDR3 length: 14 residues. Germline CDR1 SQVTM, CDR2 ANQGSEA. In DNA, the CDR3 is TGCAGCGCAGCACGGGGGGGAGAGAATGAAAAACTGTTTTTT. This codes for CSAARGGENEKLFF.

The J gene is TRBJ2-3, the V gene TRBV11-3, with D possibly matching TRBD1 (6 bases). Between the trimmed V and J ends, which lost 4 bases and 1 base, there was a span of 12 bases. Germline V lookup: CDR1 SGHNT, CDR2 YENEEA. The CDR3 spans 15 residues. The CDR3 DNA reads TGTGCCAGCAGCTCCCGGGCAGGGGGCACAGATACGCAGTATTTT. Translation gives CASSSRAGGTDTQYF. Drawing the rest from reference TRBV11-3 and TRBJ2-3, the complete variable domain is EAGVVQSPRYKIIEKKQPVAFWCNPISGHNTLYWYLQNLGQGPELLIRYENEEAVDDSQLPKDRFSAERLKGVDSTLKIQPAELGDSAVYLCASSSRAGGTDTQYFGPGTRLTVL.

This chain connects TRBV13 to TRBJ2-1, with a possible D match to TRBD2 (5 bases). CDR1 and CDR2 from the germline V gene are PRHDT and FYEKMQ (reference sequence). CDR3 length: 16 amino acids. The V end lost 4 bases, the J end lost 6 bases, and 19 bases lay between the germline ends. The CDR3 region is CASSSTGLSGGNEQFF. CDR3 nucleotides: TGTGCCAGCAGCTCCACCGGGCTGAGCGGTGGCAATGAGCAGTTCTTC.

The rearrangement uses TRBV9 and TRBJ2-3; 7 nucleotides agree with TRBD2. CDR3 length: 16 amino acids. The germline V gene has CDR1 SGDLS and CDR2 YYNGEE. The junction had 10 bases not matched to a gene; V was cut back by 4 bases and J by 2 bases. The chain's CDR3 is CASSPFAGEFTDTQYF. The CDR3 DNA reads TGTGCCAGCAGCCCCTTCGCGGGGGAGTTCACAGATACGCAGTATTTT.

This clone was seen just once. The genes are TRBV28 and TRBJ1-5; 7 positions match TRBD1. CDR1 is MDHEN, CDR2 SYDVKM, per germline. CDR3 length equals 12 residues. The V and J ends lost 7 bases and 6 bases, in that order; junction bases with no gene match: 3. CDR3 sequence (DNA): TGTGCCAGCAACAACAGGGGTCAGCCCCAGCATTTT. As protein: CASNNRGQPQHF.

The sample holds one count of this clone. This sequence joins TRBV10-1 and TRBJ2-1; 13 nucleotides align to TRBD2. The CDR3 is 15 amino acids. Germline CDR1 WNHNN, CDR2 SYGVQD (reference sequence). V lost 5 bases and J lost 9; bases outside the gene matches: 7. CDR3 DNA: TGCGCCAGCAGTCCCGGACTAGCGGGAGCGGTTGAGCAGTTCTTC. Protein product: CASSPGLAGAVEQFF.

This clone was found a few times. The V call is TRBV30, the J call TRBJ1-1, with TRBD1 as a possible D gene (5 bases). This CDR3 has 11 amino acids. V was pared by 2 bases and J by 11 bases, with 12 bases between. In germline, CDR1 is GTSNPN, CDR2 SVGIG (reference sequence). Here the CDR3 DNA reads TGTGCCTGGAGTCGGGACTCCCAGGCTTTCTTT. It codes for CAWSRDSQAFF.

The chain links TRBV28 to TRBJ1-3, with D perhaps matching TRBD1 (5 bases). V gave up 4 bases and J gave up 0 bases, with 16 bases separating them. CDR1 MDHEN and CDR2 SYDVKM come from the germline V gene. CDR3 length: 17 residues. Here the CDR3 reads CASSSGIGATSGNTIYF. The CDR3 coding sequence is TGTGCCAGCAGTTCAGGGATCGGGGCCACCTCTGGAAACACCATATATTTT.

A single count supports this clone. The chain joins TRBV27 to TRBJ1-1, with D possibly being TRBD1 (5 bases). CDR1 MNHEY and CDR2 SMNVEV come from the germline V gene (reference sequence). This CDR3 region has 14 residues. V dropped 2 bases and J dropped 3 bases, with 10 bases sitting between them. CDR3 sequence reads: CASSLSRVYTEAFF. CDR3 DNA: TGTGCCAGCAGTTTAAGCAGGGTGTACACTGAAGCTTTCTTT.